The present entry profiles one T cell receptor beta chain with its context. The target antigen is unknown. This sample is drawn from a study of lymphopenia after photon versus proton radiotherapy. Assay: immunoSEQ multiplex PCR; the TCRdb copy retains only in-frame clones and omits some. The data contain 55,000 to 70,000 clones, about 90% of them singletons. The CDR3 totals 18 residues. Germline CDR1 LNHDA, CDR2 SQIVND (reference sequence). The V end was cut by 3 bases, the J end by 0 bases, with 15 bases between. General observations from the study: Under photons, naive T cells and diversity fell while effector/memory populations rose. Authors raise, but do not show, better survival with proton therapy. After lymphocyte nadir, photon-treated repertoires showed oligoclonal expansion, especially CD8+ Temra.

The rearrangement joins TRBV19 to TRBJ1-6; D is perhaps TRBD1 (5 bases). This receptor was taken from a man in his forties with gastric cancer. Here the sequenced sample was peripheral blood, taken from a patient treated with photon-based radiotherapy. The CDR3 reads CASSMEGVLSSYNSPLHF. The DNA of the CDR3 is TGTGCCAGTAGTATGGAAGGGGTCCTCAGCTCCTATAATTCACCCCTCCACTTT. Full variable domain (rest looked up from reference TRBV19 and TRBJ1-6): DGGITQSPKYLFRKEGQNVTLSCEQNLNHDAMYWYRQDPGQGLRLIYYSQIVNDFQKGDIAEGYSVSREKKESFPLTVTSAQKNPTAFYLCASSMEGVLSSYNSPLHFGNGTRLTVT.